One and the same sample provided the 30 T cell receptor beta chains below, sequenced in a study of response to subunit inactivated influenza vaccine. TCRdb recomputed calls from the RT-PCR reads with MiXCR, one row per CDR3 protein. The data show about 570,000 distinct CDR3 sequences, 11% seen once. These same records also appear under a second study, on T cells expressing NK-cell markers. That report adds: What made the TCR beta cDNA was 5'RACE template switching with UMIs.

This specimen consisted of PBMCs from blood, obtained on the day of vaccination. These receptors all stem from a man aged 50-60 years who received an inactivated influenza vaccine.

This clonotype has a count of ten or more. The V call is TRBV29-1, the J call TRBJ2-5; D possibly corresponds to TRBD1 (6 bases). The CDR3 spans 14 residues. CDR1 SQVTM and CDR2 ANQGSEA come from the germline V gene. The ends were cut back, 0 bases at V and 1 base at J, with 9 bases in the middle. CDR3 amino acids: CSVEERTVQETQYF. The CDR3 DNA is TGCAGCGTTGAAGAGCGGACAGTCCAAGAGACCCAGTACTTC. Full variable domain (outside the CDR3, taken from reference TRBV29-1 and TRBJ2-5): SAVISQKPSRDICQRGTSLTIQCQVDSQVTMMFWYRQQPGQSLTLIATANQGSEATYESGFVIDKFPISRPNLTFSTLTVSNMSPEDSSIYLCSVEERTVQETQYFGPGTRLLVL.

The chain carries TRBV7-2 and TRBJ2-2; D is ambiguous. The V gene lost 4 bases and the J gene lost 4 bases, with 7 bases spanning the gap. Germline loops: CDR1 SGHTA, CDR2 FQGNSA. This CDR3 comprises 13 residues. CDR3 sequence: CASSYDFTGELFF. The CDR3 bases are TGTGCCAGCAGCTACGACTTCACCGGGGAGCTGTTTTTT.

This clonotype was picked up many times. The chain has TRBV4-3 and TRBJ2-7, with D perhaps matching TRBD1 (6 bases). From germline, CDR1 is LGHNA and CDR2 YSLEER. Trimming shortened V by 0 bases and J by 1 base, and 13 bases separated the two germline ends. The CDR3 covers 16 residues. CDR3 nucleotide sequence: TGCGCCAGCAGCCAAGATGCTCTGGGGGCATCCTACGAGCAGTACTTC. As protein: CASSQDALGASYEQYF.

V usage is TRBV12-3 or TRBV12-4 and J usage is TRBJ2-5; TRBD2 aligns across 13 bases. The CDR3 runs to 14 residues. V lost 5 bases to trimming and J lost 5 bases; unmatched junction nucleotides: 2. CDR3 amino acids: CASSRGLAGETQYF. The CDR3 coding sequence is TGTGCCAGCAGTCGGGGACTAGCGGGGGAGACCCAGTACTTC.

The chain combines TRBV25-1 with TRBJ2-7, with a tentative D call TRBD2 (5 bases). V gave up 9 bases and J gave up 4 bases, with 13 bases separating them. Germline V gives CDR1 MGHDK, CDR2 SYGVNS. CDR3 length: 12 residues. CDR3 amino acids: CASSDSLYEQYF. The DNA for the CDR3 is TGTGCCAGTTCGGACTCCTTATACGAGCAGTACTTC.

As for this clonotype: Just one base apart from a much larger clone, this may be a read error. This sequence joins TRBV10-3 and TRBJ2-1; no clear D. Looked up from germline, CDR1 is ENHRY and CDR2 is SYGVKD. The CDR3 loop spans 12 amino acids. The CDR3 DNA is TGTGACATCAGTGAGTCGCGGTATGAGCAGTTCTTC. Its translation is CDISESRYEQFF.

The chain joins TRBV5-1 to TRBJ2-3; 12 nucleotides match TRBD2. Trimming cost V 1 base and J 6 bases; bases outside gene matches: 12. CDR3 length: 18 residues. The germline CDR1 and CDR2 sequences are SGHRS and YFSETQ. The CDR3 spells CASSLSLAGGPFEDTQYF. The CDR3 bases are TGCGCCAGCAGCTTGTCCCTAGCGGGAGGGCCTTTCGAGGATACGCAGTATTTT.

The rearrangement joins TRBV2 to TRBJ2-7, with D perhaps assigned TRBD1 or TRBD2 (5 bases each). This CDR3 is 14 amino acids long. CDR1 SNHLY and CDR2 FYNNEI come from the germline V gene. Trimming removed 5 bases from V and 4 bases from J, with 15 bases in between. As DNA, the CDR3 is TGTGCCAGCAGTCCCGGGACGCCCGTATACGAGCAGTACTTC. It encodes CASSPGTPVYEQYF.

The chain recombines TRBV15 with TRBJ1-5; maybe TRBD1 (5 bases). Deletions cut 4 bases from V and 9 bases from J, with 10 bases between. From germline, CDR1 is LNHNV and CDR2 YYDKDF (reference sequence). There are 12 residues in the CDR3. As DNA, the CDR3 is TGTGCCACCAGCACCTCTAGGGGGCCCCAGCATTTT. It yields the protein CATSTSRGPQHF. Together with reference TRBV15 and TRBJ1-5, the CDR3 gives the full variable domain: DAMVIQNPRYQVTQFGKPVTLSCSQTLNHNVMYWYQQKSSQAPKLLFHYYDKDFNNEADTPDNFQSRRPNTSFCFLDIRSPGLGDTAMYLCATSTSRGPQHFGDGTRLSIL.

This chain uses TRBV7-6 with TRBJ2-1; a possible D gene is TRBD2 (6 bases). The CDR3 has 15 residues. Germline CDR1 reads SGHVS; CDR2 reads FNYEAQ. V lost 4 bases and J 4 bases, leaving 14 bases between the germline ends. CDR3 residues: CASSSPASAYNEQFF. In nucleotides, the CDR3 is TGTGCCAGCAGCTCGCCCGCTAGCGCTTACAATGAGCAGTTCTTC.

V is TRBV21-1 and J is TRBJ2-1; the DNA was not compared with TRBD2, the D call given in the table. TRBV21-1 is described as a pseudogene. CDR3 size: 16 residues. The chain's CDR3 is CASSKLASGEYNEQFF. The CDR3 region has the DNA TGTGCCAGCAGCAAATTGGCTAGCGGGGAGTACAATGAGCAGTTCTTC.

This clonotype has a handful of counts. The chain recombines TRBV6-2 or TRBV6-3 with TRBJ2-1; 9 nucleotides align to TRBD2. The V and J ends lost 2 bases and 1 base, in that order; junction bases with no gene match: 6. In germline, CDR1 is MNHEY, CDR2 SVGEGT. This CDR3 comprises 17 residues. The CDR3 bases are TGTGCCAGCAGTTACACAGGTAGCGGGAGTTCCTACAATGAGCAGTTCTTC. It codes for CASSYTGSGSSYNEQFF.

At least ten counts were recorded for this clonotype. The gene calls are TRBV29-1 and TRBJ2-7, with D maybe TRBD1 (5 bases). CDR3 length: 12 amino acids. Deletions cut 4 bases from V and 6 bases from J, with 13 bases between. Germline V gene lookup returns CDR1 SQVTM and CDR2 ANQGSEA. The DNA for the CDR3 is TGCAGCGTTGGTTGGACAAGCCCCGAGCAGTACTTC. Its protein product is CSVGWTSPEQYF.

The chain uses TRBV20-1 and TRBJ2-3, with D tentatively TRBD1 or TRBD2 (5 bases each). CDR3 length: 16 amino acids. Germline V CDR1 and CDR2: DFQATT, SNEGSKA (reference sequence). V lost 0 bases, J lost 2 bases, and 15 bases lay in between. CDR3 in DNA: TGCAGTGCTAGAGATGTTGAGGGGCCCCCCACAGATACGCAGTATTTT. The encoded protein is CSARDVEGPPTDTQYF.

For the CDR3, the DNA is TGTGCCAGCAGCAAAGGACAGGGGGCAGATACGCAGTATTTT. Translation: CASSKGQGADTQYF. This chain connects TRBV7-2 to TRBJ2-3, with 10 bases matching TRBD1. CDR3 length: 14 amino acids. Germline loops: CDR1 SGHTA, CDR2 FQGNSA. The V segment lost 5 bases and the J segment 4 bases; nucleotides outside the gene matches: 3. The full variable domain, with the rest looked up from reference TRBV7-2 and TRBJ2-3, is GAGVSQSPSNKVTEKGKDVELRCDPISGHTALYWYRQSLGQGLEFLIYFQGNSAPDKSGLPSDRFSAERTGGSVSTLTIQRTQQEDSAVYLCASSKGQGADTQYFGPGTRLTVL.

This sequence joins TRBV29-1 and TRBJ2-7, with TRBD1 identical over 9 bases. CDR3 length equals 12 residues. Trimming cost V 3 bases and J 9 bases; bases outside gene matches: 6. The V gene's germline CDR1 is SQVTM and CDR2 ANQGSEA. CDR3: CSVDLDRGLQYF. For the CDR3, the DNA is TGCAGCGTTGACCTGGACAGGGGACTGCAGTACTTC.

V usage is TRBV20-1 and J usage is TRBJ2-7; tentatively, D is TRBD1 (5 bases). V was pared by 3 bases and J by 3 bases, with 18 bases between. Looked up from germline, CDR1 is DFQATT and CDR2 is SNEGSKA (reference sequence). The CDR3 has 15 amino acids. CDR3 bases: TGCAGTGCTAGTGCTGGTCAGGGTGTCCTCTACGAGCAGTACTTC. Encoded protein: CSASAGQGVLYEQYF.

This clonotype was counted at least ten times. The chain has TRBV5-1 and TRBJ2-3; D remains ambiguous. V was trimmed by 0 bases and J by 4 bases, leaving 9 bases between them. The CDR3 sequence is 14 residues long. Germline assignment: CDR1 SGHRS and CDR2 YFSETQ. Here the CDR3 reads CASSLGRLPDTQYF. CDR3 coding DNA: TGCGCCAGCAGCTTGGGCAGGTTACCAGATACGCAGTATTTT.

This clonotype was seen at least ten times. This CDR3 reads CASSYARPGQGSYEQYF. Here the CDR3 DNA reads TGTGCCAGCAGTTACGCCCGACCGGGACAGGGCTCCTACGAGCAGTACTTC. The chain joins TRBV6-5 to TRBJ2-7; 9 nucleotides match TRBD1. The CDR3 length is 17 residues. V was clipped by 2 bases and J by 0 bases; unmatched bases: 8. Looked up from germline, CDR1 is MNHEY and CDR2 is SVGAGI.

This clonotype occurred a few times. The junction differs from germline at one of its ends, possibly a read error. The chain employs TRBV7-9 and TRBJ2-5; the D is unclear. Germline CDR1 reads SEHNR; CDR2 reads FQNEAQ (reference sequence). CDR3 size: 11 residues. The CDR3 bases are TGTTCCAGCAGCTTACAGGAGACCCAGTACTTC. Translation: CSSSLQETQYF.

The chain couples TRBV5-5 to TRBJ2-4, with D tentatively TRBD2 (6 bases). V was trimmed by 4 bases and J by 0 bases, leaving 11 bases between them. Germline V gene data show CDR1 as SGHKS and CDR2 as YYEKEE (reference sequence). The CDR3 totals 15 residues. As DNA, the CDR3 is TGTGCCAGCAGCGATGCGGGGCTAGCCAAAAACATTCAGTACTTC. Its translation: CASSDAGLAKNIQYF.

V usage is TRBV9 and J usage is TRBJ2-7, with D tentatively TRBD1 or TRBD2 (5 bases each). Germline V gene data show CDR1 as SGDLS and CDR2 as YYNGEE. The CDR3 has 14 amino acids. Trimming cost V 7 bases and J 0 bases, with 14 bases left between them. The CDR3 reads CASSRGDHSYEQYF. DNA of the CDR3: TGTGCCAGCTCCCGAGGGGATCACTCCTACGAGCAGTACTTC.

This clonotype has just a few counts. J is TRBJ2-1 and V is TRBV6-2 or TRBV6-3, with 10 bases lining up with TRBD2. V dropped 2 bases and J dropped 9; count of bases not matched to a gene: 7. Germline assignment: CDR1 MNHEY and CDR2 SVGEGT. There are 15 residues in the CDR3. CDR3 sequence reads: CASSYRLAGAGEQFF. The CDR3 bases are TGTGCCAGCAGTTACAGGCTAGCGGGAGCCGGTGAGCAGTTCTTC.

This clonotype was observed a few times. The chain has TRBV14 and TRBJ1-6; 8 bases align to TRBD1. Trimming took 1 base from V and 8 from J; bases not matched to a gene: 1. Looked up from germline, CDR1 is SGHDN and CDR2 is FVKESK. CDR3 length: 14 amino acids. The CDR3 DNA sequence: TGTGCCAGCAGCCAAGCAGGGGGCGATTCACCCCTCCACTTT. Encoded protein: CASSQAGGDSPLHF.

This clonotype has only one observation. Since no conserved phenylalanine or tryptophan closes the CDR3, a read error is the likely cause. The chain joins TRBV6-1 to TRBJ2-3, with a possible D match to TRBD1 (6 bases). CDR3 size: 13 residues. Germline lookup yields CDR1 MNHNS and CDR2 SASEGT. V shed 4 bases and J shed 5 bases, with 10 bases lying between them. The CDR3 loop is CASSGGLKDTQYL. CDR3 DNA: TGTGCCAGCAGTGGGGGGCTTAAAGATACGCAGTATTTA.

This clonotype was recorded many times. The CDR3 loop reads CASSFSTYNQPQHF. CDR3 sequence (DNA): TGTGCCAGCAGCTTCTCTACGTACAATCAGCCCCAGCATTTT. The chain uses TRBV7-2 and TRBJ1-5; D call uncertain. Germline loops: CDR1 SGHTA, CDR2 FQGNSA. The CDR3 has 14 residues. V lost 3 bases, J lost 3 bases, and 9 bases lay in between.

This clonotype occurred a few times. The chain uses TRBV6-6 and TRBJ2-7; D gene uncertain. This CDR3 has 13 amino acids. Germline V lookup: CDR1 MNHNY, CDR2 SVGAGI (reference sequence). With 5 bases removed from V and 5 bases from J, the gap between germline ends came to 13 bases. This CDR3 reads CASSKLTRDEQYF. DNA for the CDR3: TGTGCCAGCAGTAAACTAACTCGGGACGAGCAGTACTTC.

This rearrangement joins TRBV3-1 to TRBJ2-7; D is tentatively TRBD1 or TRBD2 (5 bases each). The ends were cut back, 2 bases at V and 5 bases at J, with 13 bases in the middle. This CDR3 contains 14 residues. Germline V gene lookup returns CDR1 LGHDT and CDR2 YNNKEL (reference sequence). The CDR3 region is CASSQSPGSHEQYF. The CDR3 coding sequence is TGTGCCAGCAGCCAATCGCCAGGGAGCCACGAGCAGTACTTC.

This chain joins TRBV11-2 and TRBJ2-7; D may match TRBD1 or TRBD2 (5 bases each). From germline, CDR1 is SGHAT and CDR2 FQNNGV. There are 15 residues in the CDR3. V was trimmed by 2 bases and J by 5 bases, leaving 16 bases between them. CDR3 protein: CASSLTGRDRHEQYF. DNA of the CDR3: TGTGCCAGCAGCTTAACGGGACGAGATCGTCACGAGCAGTACTTC.

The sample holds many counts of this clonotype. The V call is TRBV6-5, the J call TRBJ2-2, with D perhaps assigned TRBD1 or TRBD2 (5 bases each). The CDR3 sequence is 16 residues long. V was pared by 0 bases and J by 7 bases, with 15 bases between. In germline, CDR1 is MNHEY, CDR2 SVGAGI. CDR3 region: CASSYSWDQSDGELFF. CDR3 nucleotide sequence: TGTGCCAGCAGTTACTCGTGGGACCAGTCCGACGGGGAGCTGTTTTTT.